This is a list of T cell receptor beta chains from one sample in a study of naive and memory T cell subsets. A single record per CDR3 protein comes from TCRdb applying MiXCR to the UMI-ligation and nested PCR reads. The sample gives 95,000 to 150,000 distinct CDR3 sequences, roughly 36% of which show up once; about 0.85% is in the top ten. Sequences were obtained from central memory CD4+ T cells from blood. The receptor set was obtained from a human donor in good health. CDR3s include the opening cysteine and the closing phenylalanine or tryptophan. Fields, in order: J gene, clone size, V gene, CDR3 protein. Clone size, where shown, is once, few, many, or a class for clones that have expanded.

J gene: TRBJ2-7
clone size: .
V gene: TRBV12-3/TRBV12-4
CDR3 protein: CASRQAPGAGEQYF

J gene: TRBJ2-5
clone size: .
V gene: TRBV28
CDR3 protein: CASRNRGETQYF

J gene: TRBJ2-7
clone size: many
V gene: TRBV10-1
CDR3 protein: CASSDRTSAYSYEQYF

J gene: TRBJ2-7
clone size: .
V gene: TRBV7-9
CDR3 protein: CASSPQRGSGTTYEQYF

J gene: TRBJ2-3
clone size: .
V gene: TRBV6-2/TRBV6-3
CDR3 protein: CASSPHYQTDTQYF

J gene: TRBJ2-5
clone size: .
V gene: TRBV28
CDR3 protein: CASRMEGWETQYF

J gene: TRBJ1-5
clone size: .
V gene: TRBV6-2/TRBV6-3
CDR3 protein: CASSRQGFSNQPQHF

J gene: TRBJ2-7
clone size: .
V gene: TRBV27
CDR3 protein: CASGNYEQYF

J gene: TRBJ1-2
clone size: .
V gene: TRBV19
CDR3 protein: CASMKTHEYGYTF

J gene: TRBJ2-1
clone size: .
V gene: TRBV5-6
CDR3 protein: CASSSDYSGRNEFF

J gene: TRBJ2-5
clone size: few
V gene: TRBV10-3
CDR3 protein: CAIGDRTQETQYF

J gene: TRBJ2-7
clone size: .
V gene: TRBV11-2
CDR3 protein: CASSSTTGVRYEQYF

J gene: TRBJ1-6
clone size: .
V gene: TRBV27
CDR3 protein: CASSPDPGQPPLHF

J gene: TRBJ2-7
clone size: .
V gene: TRBV5-1
CDR3 protein: CASSLQGTSPSYEQYF

J gene: TRBJ2-7
clone size: few
V gene: TRBV18
CDR3 protein: CASSPRKTVPYEQYF

J gene: TRBJ2-3
clone size: .
V gene: TRBV30
CDR3 protein: CAWTSRQQNTDTQYF

J gene: TRBJ2-7
clone size: few
V gene: TRBV7-8
CDR3 protein: CASSLVLAGGYEQYF

J gene: TRBJ1-2
clone size: .
V gene: TRBV29-1
CDR3 protein: CSVEGTGVGGYTF

J gene: TRBJ2-7
clone size: many
V gene: TRBV29-1
CDR3 protein: CSVLKLRDRAYEQYF

J gene: TRBJ1-1
clone size: .
V gene: TRBV18
CDR3 protein: CASSTYFHRGGNTEAFF

J gene: TRBJ1-2
clone size: .
V gene: TRBV20-1
CDR3 protein: CSARPPMEANYGYTF

J gene: TRBJ2-1
clone size: once
V gene: TRBV28
CDR3 protein: CASGRGGPYNEQFF

J gene: TRBJ1-6
clone size: .
V gene: TRBV20-1
CDR3 protein: CSARGARGVNSPLHF

J gene: TRBJ2-1
clone size: few
V gene: TRBV7-8
CDR3 protein: CASSFRLANEQFF

J gene: TRBJ1-4
clone size: .
V gene: TRBV29-1
CDR3 protein: CSVGSGEKLFF

J gene: TRBJ2-7
clone size: .
V gene: TRBV20-1
CDR3 protein: CSAREGFFYEQYF

J gene: TRBJ2-1
clone size: .
V gene: TRBV4-3
CDR3 protein: CASSLGAVGSYNEQFF

J gene: TRBJ2-7
clone size: few
V gene: TRBV5-1
CDR3 protein: CASSLPKQGTYEQYF

J gene: TRBJ2-3
clone size: .
V gene: TRBV7-2
CDR3 protein: CASSSGVKADTQYF

J gene: TRBJ2-5
clone size: .
V gene: TRBV29-1
CDR3 protein: CSAKAAEGTQYF

J gene: TRBJ2-1
clone size: .
V gene: TRBV24-1
CDR3 protein: CATSGRSGTGADNEQFF

J gene: TRBJ2-1
clone size: .
V gene: TRBV12-3/TRBV12-4
CDR3 protein: CASKTSGTYNEQFF

J gene: TRBJ1-2
clone size: few
V gene: TRBV20-1
CDR3 protein: CSAPSGPYGYTF

J gene: TRBJ2-1
clone size: .
V gene: TRBV28
CDR3 protein: CASSLIRDRKIQFF

J gene: TRBJ1-1
clone size: .
V gene: TRBV18
CDR3 protein: CASSPNRGSLEAFF

J gene: TRBJ2-7
clone size: many
V gene: TRBV10-3
CDR3 protein: CAISTRDGYEQYF